This T cell receptor (beta chain) was captured in a study of blood T cell repertoires in COVID-19. The overall study: The United States, Italy and Spain were the sources of the acute and convalescent COVID-19 samples. Sources were T cells, B-cell-depleted T cells, or PBMCs; the material itself was cDNA or gDNA.

In germline, CDR1 is MNHNS, CDR2 SASEGT. The CDR3 spans 15 residues. V was trimmed by 0 bases and J by 6 bases, leaving 13 bases between them. Original analysis: The assay estimated nucleated cells by amplifying reference gene primers. Assay: immunoSEQ multiplex PCR; the TCRdb copy retains only in-frame clones and omits some. The DNA was the basis for D and trimming; V, J and clone size are from that table. Of 200,000 to 250,000 clones listed, 92% are singletons. Sequenced sample: peripheral blood. The chain employs TRBV6-1 and TRBJ2-3; D perhaps matches TRBD2 (5 bases). The origin of this receptor is a man between 25 and 39 years old with acute or convalescent COVID-19. CDR3 DNA sequence: TGTGCCAGCAGTGAAGCAGGCGGGTTCCGGGATACGCAGTATTTT. Protein sequence: CASSEAGGFRDTQYF.